This entry is about one T cell receptor (beta chain). This record belongs to a study of T cell changes during pregnancy in multiple sclerosis. Repertoires were generated with immunoSEQ multiplex PCR, while TCRdb's copy carries only in-frame clones and drops some. This sample yields tens of thousands of clones, of which about 89% are seen a single time; about 0.42% belongs to the top ten. Trimming cost V 2 bases and J 6 bases, with 17 bases left between them. This CDR3 region has 15 residues. Germline CDR1 is SEHNR and CDR2 is FQNEAQ (reference sequence). The sample here was CD4+ T cells from peripheral blood mononuclear cells, taken before pregnancy. The genes are TRBV7-9 and TRBJ2-7; maybe TRBD1 (6 bases). This sequence was found in a female donor with multiple sclerosis, enrolled in a pregnancy study. CDR3 amino acids: CASSLRAAGASEQYF. CDR3 DNA: TGTGCCAGCAGCTTACGAGCGGCAGGGGCTAGCGAGCAGTACTTC.